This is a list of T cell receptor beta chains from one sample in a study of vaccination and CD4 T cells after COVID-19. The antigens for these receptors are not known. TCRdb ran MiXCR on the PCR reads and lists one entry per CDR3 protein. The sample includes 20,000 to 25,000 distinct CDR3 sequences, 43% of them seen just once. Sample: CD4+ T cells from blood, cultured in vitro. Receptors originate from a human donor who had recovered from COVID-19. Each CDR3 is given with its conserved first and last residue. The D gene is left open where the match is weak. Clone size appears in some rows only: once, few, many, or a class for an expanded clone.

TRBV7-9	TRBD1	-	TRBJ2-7	TGTGCCAGCAGCACCCGGGACAGCGAGCAGTACTTC	CASSTRDSEQYF
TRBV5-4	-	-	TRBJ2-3	TGTGCCAGCAGCCCCCCGGAGCGGAGAGGCACAGATACGCAGTATTTT	CASSPPERRGTDTQYF
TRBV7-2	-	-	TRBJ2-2	TGTGCCAGCAGCTTAGACGGGACCAGCACCGGGGAGCTGTTTTTT	CASSLDGTSTGELFF
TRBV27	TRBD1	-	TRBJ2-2	TGTGCCAGCAGTCTTGACAGGGCCCCGAACACCGGGGAGCTGTTTTTT	CASSLDRAPNTGELFF
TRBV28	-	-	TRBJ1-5	TGTGCCAGCAGTTTATCAGGTCCGAATCAGCCCCAGCATTTT	CASSLSGPNQPQHF
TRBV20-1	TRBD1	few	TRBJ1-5	TGCAGTGCTAGAGTCGACGGACAGGGTTGGCAGCCCCAGCATTTT	CSARVDGQGWQPQHF
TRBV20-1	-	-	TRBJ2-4	TGCAGTGCTAGGCATAACAGGGTTTCACACAAAAACATTCAGTACTTC	CSARHNRVSHKNIQYF
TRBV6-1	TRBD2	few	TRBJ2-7	TGTGCCAGCAGTACCGGGACTAGCGGGGTCACCTACGAGCAGTACTTC	CASSTGTSGVTYEQYF
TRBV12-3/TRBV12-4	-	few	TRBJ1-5	TGTGCCAGCAGCTTGACTACAGGGAATCAGCCCCAGCATTTT	CASSLTTGNQPQHF
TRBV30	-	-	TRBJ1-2	TGTGCCTGGAGGGAGGGCAACAACTATGGCTACACCTTC	CAWREGNNYGYTF
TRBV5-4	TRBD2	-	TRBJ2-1	TGTGCCAGCAGCCTTAGCGGGGCCTCCTACAATGAGCAGTTCTTC	CASSLSGASYNEQFF
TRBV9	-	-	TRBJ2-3	TGTGCCAGCAGCTGGGACGGAACTAGCACAGATACGCAGTATTTT	CASSWDGTSTDTQYF
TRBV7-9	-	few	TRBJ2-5	TGTGCCAGCAGCTTACCGGGAGAGACCCAGTACTTC	CASSLPGETQYF
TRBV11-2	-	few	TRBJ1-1	TGTGCCAGCAGCTTAGGAAACTACAAAGCTTTCTTT	CASSLGNYKAFF
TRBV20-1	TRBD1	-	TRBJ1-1	TGCAGTGACGGCAGGGGGGTGAACACTGAAGCTTTCTTT	CSDGRGVNTEAFF
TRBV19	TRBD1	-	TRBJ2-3	TGTGCCAGTAGTTGGACAGGGGACCCCACAGATACGCAGTATTTT	CASSWTGDPTDTQYF
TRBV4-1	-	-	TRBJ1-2	TGCGCCAGCAGCCACTTCGGTCTTTCTAACTATGGCTACACCTTC	CASSHFGLSNYGYTF
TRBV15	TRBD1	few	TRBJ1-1	TGTGCCACCAGCAGAGATCAAAGGGGACAGGGATTTCCGAACACTGAAGCTTTCTTT	CATSRDQRGQGFPNTEAFF
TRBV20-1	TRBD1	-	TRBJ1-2	TGCAGTGTTAGCTCCGACAGGGGTGGCTACACCTTC	CSVSSDRGGYTF
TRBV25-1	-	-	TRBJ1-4	TGTGCCAGCCGGGACTCCCCGGAAGAAAAACTGTTTTTT	CASRDSPEEKLFF
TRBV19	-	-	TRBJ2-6	TGTGCCAGTAGTATAGGGACCGCGATCTCTGGGGCCAACGTCCTGACTTTC	CASSIGTAISGANVLTF
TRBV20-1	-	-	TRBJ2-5	TGCAGTGCTAGAGAGAACAGGGTCGGAGAGACCCAGTACTTC	CSARENRVGETQYF
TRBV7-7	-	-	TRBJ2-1	TGTGCCAGCAGCTTTAGCCCAGTGACCAACAATGAGCAGTTCTTC	CASSFSPVTNNEQFF
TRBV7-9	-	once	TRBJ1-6	TGTGCCAGCAGCTTAGTTTCGGATTATAATTCACCCCTCCACTTT	CASSLVSDYNSPLHF
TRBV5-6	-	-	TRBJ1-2	TGTGCCAGCAGCCCAGGACCCGCGGGCTACACCTTC	CASSPGPAGYTF
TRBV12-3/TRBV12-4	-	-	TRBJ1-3	TGTGCCAGCAGTTTAGCGGCGGGAATGCCAGGAAACACCATATATTTT	CASSLAAGMPGNTIYF
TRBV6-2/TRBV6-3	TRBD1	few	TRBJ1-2	TGTGCCAGCAGTTACTCCCGGACAGGGCAAAATAACTATGGCTACACCTTC	CASSYSRTGQNNYGYTF
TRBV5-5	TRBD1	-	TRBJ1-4	TGTGCCAGCAGACCCGGGACAGGGGGCGAAAAACTGTTTTTT	CASRPGTGGEKLFF
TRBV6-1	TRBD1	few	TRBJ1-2	TGTGCCAGCAGTGCCCAACGGGACAGAGTCTATGGCTACACCTTC	CASSAQRDRVYGYTF
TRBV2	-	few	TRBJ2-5	TGTGCCAGCAGTGTTGCCACGGATGGAGAGACCCAGTACTTC	CASSVATDGETQYF
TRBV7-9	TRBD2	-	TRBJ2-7	TGTGCCAGCAGCTTCGCACCTAGCGGGAGAGGCGAGCCGTACTTC	CASSFAPSGRGEPYF
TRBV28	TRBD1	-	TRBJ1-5	TGTGCCAGCAGCCCGGAGGGACAGGGTAGCGGTCAGCCCCAGCATTTT	CASSPEGQGSGQPQHF
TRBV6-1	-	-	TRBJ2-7	TGTGCCATTGAGGGGTTCAGGTACGAGCAGTACTTC	CAIEGFRYEQYF
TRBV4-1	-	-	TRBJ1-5	TGCGCCAGCAGCCACAAGACAGAACCTAGCAATCAGCCCCAGCATTTT	CASSHKTEPSNQPQHF
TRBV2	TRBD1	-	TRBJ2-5	TGTGCCAGCAGACTTGGGACAGGGATGAGTCAGGAGACCCAGTACTTC	CASRLGTGMSQETQYF
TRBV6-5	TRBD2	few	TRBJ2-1	TGTGCCAGCAGTTACTCCGGACTAGCGGGAGGGTTTGAGCAGTTCTTC	CASSYSGLAGGFEQFF
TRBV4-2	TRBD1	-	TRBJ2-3	TGTGCCAGCACCCAAAGCAATAACAGGGGAACAGATACGCAGTATTTT	CASTQSNNRGTDTQYF
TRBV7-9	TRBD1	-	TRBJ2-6	TGTGCCAGCCAAGGCGGGACAGGGGGAAGCTCTGGGGCCAACGTCCTGACTTTC	CASQGGTGGSSGANVLTF
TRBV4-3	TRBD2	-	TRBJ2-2	TGCGCCAGCAGCCAAGTCCCAAGCGGGAGGCTGAACACCGGGGAGCTGTTTTTT	CASSQVPSGRLNTGELFF
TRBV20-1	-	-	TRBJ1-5	TGCAGTGCTAGGTACAGCAATAGCAATCAGCCCCAGCATTTT	CSARYSNSNQPQHF
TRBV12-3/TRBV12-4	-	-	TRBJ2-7	TGTGCCAGCACCCCAGGAACTTTCTACGAGCAGTACTTC	CASTPGTFYEQYF
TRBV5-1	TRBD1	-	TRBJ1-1	TGCGCCAGCAGCCTGGGGACAGGCCGCGGGGAAGCTGAAGCTTTCTTT	CASSLGTGRGEAEAFF
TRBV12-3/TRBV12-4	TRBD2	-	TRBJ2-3	TGTGCCAGCAGATCTACTAGCGGGAGGACAGATACGCAGTATTTT	CASRSTSGRTDTQYF
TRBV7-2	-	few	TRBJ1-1	TGTGCCAGCAGCTTAACATATAAGACTGAAGCTTTCTTT	CASSLTYKTEAFF
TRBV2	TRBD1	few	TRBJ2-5	TGTGCCAGCAGTAGGGACAGGGTCACGGTCAAGCAAGAGACCCAGTACTTC	CASSRDRVTVKQETQYF
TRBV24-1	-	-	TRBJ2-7	TGTGCCACCAGTGAACAGGACAGCTACGAGCAGTACTTC	CATSEQDSYEQYF
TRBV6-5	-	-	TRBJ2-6	TGTGCCAGCAGTTACACTCCACAGCGATCTGGGGCCAACGTCCTGACTTTC	CASSYTPQRSGANVLTF
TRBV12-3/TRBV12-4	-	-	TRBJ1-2	TGTGCCAGCAGTTTCGGCAGGGGCTATGGCTACACCTTC	CASSFGRGYGYTF
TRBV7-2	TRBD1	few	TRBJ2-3	TGTGCCAGCAGCATCGGGACAGGATCAATCTCGCAGTATTTT	CASSIGTGSISQYF
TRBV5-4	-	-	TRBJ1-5	TGTGCCAGCAGCTTACAGGGAAATAGCAATCAGCCCCAGCATTTT	CASSLQGNSNQPQHF
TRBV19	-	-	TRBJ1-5	TGTGCCAGTACCCCAGGCAGGCCCGGAACTTATAGCAATCAGCCCCAGCATTTT	CASTPGRPGTYSNQPQHF
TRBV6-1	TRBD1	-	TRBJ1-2	TGTGCCAGCAGCCTTGGGACAGATGGCTACACCTTC	CASSLGTDGYTF